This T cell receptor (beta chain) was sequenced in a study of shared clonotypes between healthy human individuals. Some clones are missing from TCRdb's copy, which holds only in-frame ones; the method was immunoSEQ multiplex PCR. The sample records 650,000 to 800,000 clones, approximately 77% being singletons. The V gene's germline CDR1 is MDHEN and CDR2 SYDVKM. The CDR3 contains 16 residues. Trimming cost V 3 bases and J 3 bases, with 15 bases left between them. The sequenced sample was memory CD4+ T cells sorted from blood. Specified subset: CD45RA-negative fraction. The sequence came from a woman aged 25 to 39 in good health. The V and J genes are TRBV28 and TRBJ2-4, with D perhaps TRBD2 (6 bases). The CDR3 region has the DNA TGTGCCAGCAGTTTTGGCGGGGCACTAGGCAAAAACATTCAGTACTTC. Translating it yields CASSFGGALGKNIQYF. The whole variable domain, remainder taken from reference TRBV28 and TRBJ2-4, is DVKVTQSSRYLVKRTGEKVFLECVQDMDHENMFWYRQDPGLGLRLIYFSYDVKMKEKGDIPEGYSVSREKKERFSLILESASTNQTSMYLCASSFGGALGKNIQYFGAGTRLSVL.